This TCR beta chain was observed in a study of shared clonotypes between healthy human individuals. Study findings and constraints: A handful of donors had about 5% of their naive CD4 clonotypes in common. Estimated richness values were generally larger in naive subsets than in memory subsets.

Details on this clone: Antigen specificity is unknown.

The CDR3 is 15 residues long. V was pared by 8 bases and J by 0 bases, with 7 bases of the junction left unmatched. Germline CDR1 and CDR2: SNHLY and FYNNEI. It was into CD45RA+ naive and CD45RA-negative memory subsets that the CD4+ cells were split. Here immunoSEQ multiplex PCR was the method, and the copy in TCRdb shows in-frame clones only, minus some. The sample holds roughly 700,000 clones, 74% seen once. This rearrangement joins TRBV2 to TRBJ2-1; 7 positions match TRBD2. This TCR was sampled from a woman between 25 and 40 years old in good health. Sequencing was done on a sample of memory CD4+ T cells sorted from blood. The subset: CD45RA-negative fraction. Written as DNA, the CDR3 is TGTGCCAGCCGACCGGGCGGGAGCTCCTACAATGAGCAGTTCTTC. As protein: CASRPGGSSYNEQFF.